What follows describes a single T cell receptor (beta chain). There is no known antigen for this receptor. No per-base quality is available; no much larger clone lies one base away. These data are taken from a study of T cell responses to AZD1222 COVID-19 vaccine (dated by TCRdb to the early 2020s). As for the study more broadly: TCR sequencing was performed for roughly 250 trial participants, of whom roughly 200 were given two doses of AZD1222 and around 25 were given two doses of MenACWY control vaccine. Trial participants were enrolled by age into 18-55, 56-69 and 70-plus year subgroups, with roughly 160, 29 and 62 TCR-sequenced participants respectively.

Here is what the overall study found, with its caveats: Because no samples from the day 14 peak response were available, repertoires could be characterized only after the peak T cell response. Most participants were white British and females outnumbered males, and the authors suggested that clonal diversity may have been underestimated. Reportedly, close to half of the unique spike-specific TCRs recognized epitopes lying outside the regions that are mutated in the B.1.351 and B.1.1.7 variants. In the small 56-69-year group, the increase in depth fell short of significance, most likely because of low power. Conclusions about previously exposed vaccinees were limited because only six AZD1222 recipients were SARS-CoV-2 seropositive at baseline. Spike-specific TCR breadth and depth rose significantly after two AZD1222 doses compared with day 0 and with MenACWY recipients. CD4 TCRs associated with the vaccine covered the entire spike protein, and the dominant responses were in regions 160-218 and 743-854.

The meaning of the sample's time point label: about 28 days (+/-7) after the second vaccine dose. Because spike-specific TCR depth and breadth did not differ between the two schedules, AZD1222 recipients who got a second dose at roughly 4 weeks were pooled with those who got a second dose at roughly 12 weeks. Samples from vaccinated people were obtained from the UK trials COV001 and COV002, which included a single-blind randomized controlled phase 2/3 trial of AZD1222 (ChAdOx1 nCoV-19) in healthy adults. Trial participant PBMC samples were collected at day 0 and day 28 after the second dose for TCRbeta chain sequencing. The CDR3 regions of human TCRbeta chains were subjected to immunosequencing. The source study handled its data this way. Repertoire TCRs were checked for matches against a reference library of SARS-CoV-2-specific TCRs that had been generated using the MIRA antigen-specificity platform. Breadth meant the fraction of unique TCRs that were SARS-CoV-2-associated, whereas depth meant the fraction of total T cells that were SARS-CoV-2-associated. Each spike-specific TCR was assigned to its reactive spike region and to a CD4 or CD8 class using the MIRA data. Log10-transformed breadth and depth values were compared by one-way ANOVA with Sidak's multiple comparisons tests. This immuneACCESS table, as held by TCRdb, lists in-frame sequences with V and J called but not all clones. Of the missing ones, under half trace to an unresolved V gene in checked studies; the others have no known cause. Clone size and the V and J calls come from that table; the DNA yielded D and trimming. This sample has 110,000 to 150,000 clones in its table, and 88% of those were observed once. In total, the top ten clones hold about 3% of the sample.

The CDR3, cysteine through phenylalanine, is 11 amino acids long. Solely the CDR3 DNA is kept, with 33 bases framed from the first base. V drops 8 bases and J drops 2 bases, leaving 6 bases in between. From the germline V gene, CDR1 is MNHEY and CDR2 is SVGAGI. This clonotype was sampled from an adult who received the AZD1222 COVID-19 vaccine. This specimen consisted of peripheral blood, obtained 28 days after the second AZD1222 dose. The chain links TRBV6-5 with TRBJ1-2, with an unclear D gene assignment. The CDR3 corresponds to CASAGNYGYTF. The DNA sequence is given as TGTGCCAGCGCTGGAAACTATGGCTACACCTTC.